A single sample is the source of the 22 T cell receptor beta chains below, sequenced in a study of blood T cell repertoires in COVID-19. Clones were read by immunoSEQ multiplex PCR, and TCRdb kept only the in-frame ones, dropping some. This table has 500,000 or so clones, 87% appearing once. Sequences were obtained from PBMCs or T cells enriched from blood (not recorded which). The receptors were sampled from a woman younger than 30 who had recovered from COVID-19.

Here the CDR3 reads CASSPWWGGGRTEAFF. In DNA form, the CDR3 reads TGTGCCAGCAGTCCATGGTGGGGGGGAGGGAGGACTGAAGCTTTCTTT. The chain carries TRBV27 and TRBJ1-1; D may be TRBD1 (5 bases). Looked up from germline, CDR1 is MNHEY and CDR2 is SMNVEV (reference sequence). This CDR3 has 16 residues. V lost 5 bases and J lost 5, with 21 bases in between.

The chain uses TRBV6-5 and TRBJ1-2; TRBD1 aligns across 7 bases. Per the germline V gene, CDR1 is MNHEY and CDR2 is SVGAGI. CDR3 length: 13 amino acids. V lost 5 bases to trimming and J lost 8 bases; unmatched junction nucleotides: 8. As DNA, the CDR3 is TGTGCCAGCAGTCCTGACAGGGAACGGGGCTACACCTTC. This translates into CASSPDRERGYTF.

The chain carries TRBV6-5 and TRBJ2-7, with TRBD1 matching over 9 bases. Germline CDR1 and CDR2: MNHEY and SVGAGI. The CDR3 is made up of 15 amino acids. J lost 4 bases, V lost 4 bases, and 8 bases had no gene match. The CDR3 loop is CASSSPGQGIYEQYF. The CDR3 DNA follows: TGTGCCAGCAGTTCTCCGGGACAGGGTATATACGAGCAGTACTTC.

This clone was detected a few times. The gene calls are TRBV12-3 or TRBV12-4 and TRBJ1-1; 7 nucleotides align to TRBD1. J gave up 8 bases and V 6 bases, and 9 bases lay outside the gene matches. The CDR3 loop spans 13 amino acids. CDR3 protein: CASSDGTDQEAFF. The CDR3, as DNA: TGTGCCAGCAGCGATGGGACAGACCAAGAAGCTTTCTTT.

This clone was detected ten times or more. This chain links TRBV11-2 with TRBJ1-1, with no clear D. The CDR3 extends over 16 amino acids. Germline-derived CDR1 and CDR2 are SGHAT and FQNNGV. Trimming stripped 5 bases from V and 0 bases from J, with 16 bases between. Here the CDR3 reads CASSPVGRPVNTEAFF. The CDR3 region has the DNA TGTGCCAGCAGCCCCGTGGGCAGGCCAGTGAACACTGAAGCTTTCTTT. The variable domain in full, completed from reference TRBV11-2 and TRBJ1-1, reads EAGVAQSPRYKIIEKRQSVAFWCNPISGHATLYWYQQILGQGPKLLIQFQNNGVVDDSQLPKDRFSAERLKGVDSTLKIQPAKLEDSAVYLCASSPVGRPVNTEAFFGQGTRLTVV.

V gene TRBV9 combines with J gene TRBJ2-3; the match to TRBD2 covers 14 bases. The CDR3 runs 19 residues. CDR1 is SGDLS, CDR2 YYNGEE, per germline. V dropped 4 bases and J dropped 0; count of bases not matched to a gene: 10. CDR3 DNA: TGTGCCAGCAGCCTTTTTGGACTAGCGGGGGGTGCTAGCACAGATACGCAGTATTTT. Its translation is CASSLFGLAGGASTDTQYF.

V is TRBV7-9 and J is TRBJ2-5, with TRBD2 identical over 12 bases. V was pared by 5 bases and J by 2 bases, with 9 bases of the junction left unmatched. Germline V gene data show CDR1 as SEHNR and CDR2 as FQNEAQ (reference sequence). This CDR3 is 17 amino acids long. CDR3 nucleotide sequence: TGTGCCAGCAGCCGGACTAGCGGGGCTTTCGGGCAAGAGACCCAGTACTTC. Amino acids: CASSRTSGAFGQETQYF.

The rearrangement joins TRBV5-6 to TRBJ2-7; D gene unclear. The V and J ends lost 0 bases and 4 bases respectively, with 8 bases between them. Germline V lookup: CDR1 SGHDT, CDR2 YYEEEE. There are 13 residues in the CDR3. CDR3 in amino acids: CASSLDNYYEQYF. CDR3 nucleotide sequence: TGTGCCAGCAGCTTGGATAACTATTACGAGCAGTACTTC. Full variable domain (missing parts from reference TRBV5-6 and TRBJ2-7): DAGVTQSPTHLIKTRGQQVTLRCSPKSGHDTVSWYQQALGQGPQFIFQYYEEEERQRGNFPDRFSGHQFPNYSSELNVNALLLGDSALYLCASSLDNYYEQYFGPGTRLTVT.

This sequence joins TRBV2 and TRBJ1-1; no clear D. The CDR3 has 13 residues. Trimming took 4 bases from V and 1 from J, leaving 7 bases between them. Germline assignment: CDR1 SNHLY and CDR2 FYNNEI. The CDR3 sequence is CASSVWANTEAFF. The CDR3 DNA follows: TGTGCCAGCAGTGTGTGGGCGAACACTGAAGCTTTCTTT.

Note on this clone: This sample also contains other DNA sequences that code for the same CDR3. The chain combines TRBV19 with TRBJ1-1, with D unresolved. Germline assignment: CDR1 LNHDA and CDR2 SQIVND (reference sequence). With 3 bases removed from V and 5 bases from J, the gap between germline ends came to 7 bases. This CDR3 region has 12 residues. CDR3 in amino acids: CASSMAGTEAFF. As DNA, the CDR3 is TGTGCCAGTAGTATGGCGGGTACTGAAGCTTTCTTT. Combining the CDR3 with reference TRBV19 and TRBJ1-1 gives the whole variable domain DGGITQSPKYLFRKEGQNVTLSCEQNLNHDAMYWYRQDPGQGLRLIYYSQIVNDFQKGDIAEGYSVSREKKESFPLTVTSAQKNPTAFYLCASSMAGTEAFFGQGTRLTVV.

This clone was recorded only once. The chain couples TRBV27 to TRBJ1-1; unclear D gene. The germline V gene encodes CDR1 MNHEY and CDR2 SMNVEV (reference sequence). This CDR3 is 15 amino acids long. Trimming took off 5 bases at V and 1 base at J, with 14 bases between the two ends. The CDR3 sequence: CASSLALSSNTEAFF. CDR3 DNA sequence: TGTGCCAGCAGTCTAGCCCTTAGTTCGAACACTGAAGCTTTCTTT.

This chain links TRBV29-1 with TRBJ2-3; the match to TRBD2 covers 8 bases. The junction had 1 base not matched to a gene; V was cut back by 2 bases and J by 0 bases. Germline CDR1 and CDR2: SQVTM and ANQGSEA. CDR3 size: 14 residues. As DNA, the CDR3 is TGCAGCGTTGAACTAGCGGGTAGCACAGATACGCAGTATTTT. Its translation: CSVELAGSTDTQYF.

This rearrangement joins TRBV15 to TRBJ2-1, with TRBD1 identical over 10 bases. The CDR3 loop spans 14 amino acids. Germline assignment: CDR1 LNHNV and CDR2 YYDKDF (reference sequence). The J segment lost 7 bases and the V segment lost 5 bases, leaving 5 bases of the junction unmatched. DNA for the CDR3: TGTGCCACCAGCTTAAGGGACAGGGGAAATGAGCAGTTCTTC. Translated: CATSLRDRGNEQFF.

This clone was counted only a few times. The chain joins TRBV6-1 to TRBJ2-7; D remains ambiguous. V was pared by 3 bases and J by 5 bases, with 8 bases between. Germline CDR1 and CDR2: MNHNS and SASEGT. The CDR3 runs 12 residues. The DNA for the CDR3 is TGTGCCAGCAGTGAGGGTCTAGACGAGCAGTACTTC. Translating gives CASSEGLDEQYF.

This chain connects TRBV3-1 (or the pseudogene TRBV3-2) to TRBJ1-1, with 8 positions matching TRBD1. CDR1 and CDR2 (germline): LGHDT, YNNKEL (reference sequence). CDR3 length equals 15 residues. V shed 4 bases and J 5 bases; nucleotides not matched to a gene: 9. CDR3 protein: CASSRTGFDRTEAFF. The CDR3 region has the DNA TGTGCCAGCAGCCGGACAGGGTTCGATAGGACTGAAGCTTTCTTT.

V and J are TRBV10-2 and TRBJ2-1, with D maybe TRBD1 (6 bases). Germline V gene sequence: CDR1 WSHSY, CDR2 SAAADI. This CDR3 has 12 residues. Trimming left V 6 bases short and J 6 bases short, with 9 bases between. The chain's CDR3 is CASRDSLNEQFF. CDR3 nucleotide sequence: TGCGCCAGCAGGGACAGCCTCAATGAGCAGTTCTTC.

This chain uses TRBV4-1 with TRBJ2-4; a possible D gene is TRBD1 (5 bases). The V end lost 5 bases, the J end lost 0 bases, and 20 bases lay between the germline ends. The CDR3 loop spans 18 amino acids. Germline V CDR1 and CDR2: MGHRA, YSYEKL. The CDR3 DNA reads TGCGCCAGCAGCACCCCGGACATGGACGTGGTAGCCAAAAACATTCAGTACTTC. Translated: CASSTPDMDVVAKNIQYF.

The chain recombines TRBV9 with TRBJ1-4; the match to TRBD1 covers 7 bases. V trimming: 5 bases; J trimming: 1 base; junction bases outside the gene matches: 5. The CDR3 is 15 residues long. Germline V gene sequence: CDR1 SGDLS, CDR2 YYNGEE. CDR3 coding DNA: TGTGCCAGCAGTGCAAGGACAGGAACTAATGAAAAACTGTTTTTT. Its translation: CASSARTGTNEKLFF.

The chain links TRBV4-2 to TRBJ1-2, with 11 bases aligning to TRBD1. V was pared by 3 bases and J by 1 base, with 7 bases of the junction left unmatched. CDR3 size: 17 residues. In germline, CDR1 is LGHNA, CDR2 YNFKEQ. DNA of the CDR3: TGTGCCAGCAGCCAGGGGGAGGACAGGGGGCATAACTATGGCTACACCTTC. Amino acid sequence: CASSQGEDRGHNYGYTF.

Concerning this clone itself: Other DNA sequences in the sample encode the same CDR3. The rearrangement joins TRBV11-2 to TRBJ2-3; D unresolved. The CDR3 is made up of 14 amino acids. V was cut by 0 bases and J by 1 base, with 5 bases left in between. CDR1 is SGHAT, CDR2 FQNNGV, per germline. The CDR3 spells CASSLDRGTDTQYF. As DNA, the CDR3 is TGTGCCAGCAGCTTAGATAGAGGCACAGATACGCAGTATTTT.

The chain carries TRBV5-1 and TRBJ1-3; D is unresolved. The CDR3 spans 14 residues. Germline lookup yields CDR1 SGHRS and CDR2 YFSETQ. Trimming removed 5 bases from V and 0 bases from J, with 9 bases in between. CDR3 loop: CASRLSLSGNTIYF. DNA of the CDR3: TGCGCCAGCAGACTGAGTCTCTCTGGAAACACCATATATTTT.

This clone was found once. The CDR3 sequence is CASSSGTGGYYGYTF. The DNA for the CDR3 is TGTGCCAGCAGCTCCGGGACAGGGGGTTACTATGGCTACACCTTC. The chain carries TRBV2 and TRBJ1-2, with 11 bases lining up with TRBD1. CDR1 SNHLY and CDR2 FYNNEI come from the germline V gene. The V and J ends lost 6 bases and 3 bases, in that order; junction bases with no gene match: 6. This CDR3 has 15 amino acids.